Shown below are 6 T cell receptor beta chains from a single sample sequenced in a study of shared clonotypes between healthy human individuals. Sequencing used immunoSEQ multiplex PCR; TCRdb keeps in-frame clones, though not all of them. The repertoire has some 500,000 clones, about 96% of them found once; the top ten carry about 0.06%. Input material: naive CD4+ T cells sorted from blood. Indicated subset: CD45RA+ positively selected. The receptors derive from a young woman in good health.

The V and J genes are TRBV27 and TRBJ1-5; D not certain. This CDR3 is built from 12 residues. The V end lost 6 bases, the J end lost 4 bases, and 7 bases lay between the germline ends. CDR1 and CDR2 from the germline V gene are MNHEY and SMNVEV (reference sequence). Here the CDR3 reads CASSRTNQPQHF. The CDR3 nucleotides read TGTGCCAGCAGCAGGACTAATCAGCCCCAGCATTTT.

This clone has just one count. The V gene is TRBV11-1, the J gene TRBJ2-1; D might be TRBD2 (6 bases). The V gene lost 0 bases and the J gene lost 8 bases, with 14 bases spanning the gap. The CDR3 sequence is 15 residues long. Germline lookup yields CDR1 SGHAT and CDR2 FQDESV (reference sequence). This chain's CDR3 is CASSLAGGGPYEQFF. In DNA form, the CDR3 reads TGTGCCAGCAGCTTAGCGGGAGGCGGGCCGTATGAGCAGTTCTTC.

The CDR3 sequence: CASTGILGGEQYF. Written as DNA, the CDR3 is TGTGCCAGCACCGGGATCCTGGGGGGCGAGCAGTACTTC. The V gene is TRBV2, the J gene TRBJ2-7, with D possibly matching TRBD2 (6 bases). The CDR3 totals 13 residues. Germline CDR1 reads SNHLY; CDR2 reads FYNNEI. Trimming left V 7 bases short and J 6 bases short, with 16 bases between.

V gene TRBV5-6 combines with J gene TRBJ2-6, with D possibly being TRBD1 (5 bases). This CDR3 has 18 residues. Germline loops: CDR1 SGHDT, CDR2 YYEEEE. With 7 bases removed from V and 0 bases from J, the gap between germline ends came to 20 bases. CDR3 bases: TGTGCCAGCGAAGAAGACAGCACACGGAGCTCTGGGGCCAACGTCCTGACTTTC. As protein: CASEEDSTRSSGANVLTF. Full variable domain (remainder filled in from reference TRBV5-6 and TRBJ2-6): DAGVTQSPTHLIKTRGQQVTLRCSPKSGHDTVSWYQQALGQGPQFIFQYYEEEERQRGNFPDRFSGHQFPNYSSELNVNALLLGDSALYLCASEEDSTRSSGANVLTFGAGSRLTVL.

V and J are TRBV7-2 and TRBJ2-5, with TRBD1 identical over 11 bases. The CDR3 contains 14 residues. CDR1 is SGHTA and CDR2 is FQGNSA in the germline V gene. The V segment lost 5 bases and the J segment 4 bases; nucleotides outside the gene matches: 3. CDR3: CASSRDRGLETQYF. The CDR3 DNA reads TGTGCCAGCAGCCGGGACAGGGGGTTAGAGACCCAGTACTTC.

The V call is TRBV4-1, the J call TRBJ2-1; TRBD2 aligns across 8 bases. The germline gives CDR1 MGHRA, CDR2 YSYEKL. The CDR3 sequence is 18 residues long. V shed 0 bases, J shed 2 bases, and the junction held 9 bases outside the gene matches. For the CDR3, the DNA is TGCGCCAGCAGCCAAGATCTCAGCGGGAGATTCGCCTACAATGAGCAGTTCTTC. The encoded protein is CASSQDLSGRFAYNEQFF.